This T cell receptor (beta chain) was sequenced for a study of cytomegalovirus exposure and HLA in healthy donors. This CDR3 region has 14 residues. Germline CDR1 and CDR2: MNHNS and SASEGT. V was pared by 6 bases and J by 7 bases, with 3 bases of the junction left unmatched. This clone was seen only a few times. Vbeta (60) and Jbeta (13) primers were used in the PCR. Data came from immunoSEQ multiplex PCR; TCRdb stores just in-frame clones and leaves some out. The repertoire holds more than 110,000 clones, with around 73% as singletons. The rearrangement uses TRBV6-1 and TRBJ1-6, with 10 bases lining up with TRBD1. Sequences were obtained from PBMCs. This TCR was sampled from a human donor in good health. CDR3 amino acids: CASSRDRGNSPLHF. The CDR3 DNA reads as TGTGCCAGCAGCCGGGACAGGGGAAATTCACCCCTCCACTTT.